The present T cell receptor beta chain was sequenced within a study of CD8+CD57+ T cells in acquired aplastic anemia. About the study: Sorted CD4+ and CD8+ cells yielded roughly 3.4 ug of DNA on average.

Study-wide results and caveats: Patients shared some 29 CD8+ CDR3 sequences with controls.

Using genomic DNA as the template, TCR beta VDJ and CDR3 profiling was carried out. TCRdb independently ran MiXCR on the reads; one entry per CDR3 protein. Of 150,000 to 200,000 distinct CDR3 sequences in the sample, around 48% were seen once. V lost 0 bases, J lost 0 bases, and 6 bases stayed unmatched. Germline-derived CDR1 and CDR2 are DFQATT and SNEGSKA (reference sequence). The CDR3 extends over 17 amino acids. The sample holds many counts of this clonotype. No antigen is known for it. Sequenced patients had shown CD8+CD57+ cell expansion by flow cytometry. Each of the patients presented with severe acquired aplastic anemia. Prior therapy had not been administered to any patient at the time of blood sampling.

The receptor comes from a human donor with aplastic anemia. Source material: sorted CD4+, CD8+, or CD8+CD57+ T cells (not recorded which) from PBMCs. This chain connects TRBV20-1 to TRBJ2-3; 10 nucleotides match TRBD2. The CDR3 sequence is CSAREGAGGLSTDTQYF. CDR3 bases: TGCAGTGCTAGAGAAGGAGCGGGGGGGCTTAGCACAGATACGCAGTATTTT.